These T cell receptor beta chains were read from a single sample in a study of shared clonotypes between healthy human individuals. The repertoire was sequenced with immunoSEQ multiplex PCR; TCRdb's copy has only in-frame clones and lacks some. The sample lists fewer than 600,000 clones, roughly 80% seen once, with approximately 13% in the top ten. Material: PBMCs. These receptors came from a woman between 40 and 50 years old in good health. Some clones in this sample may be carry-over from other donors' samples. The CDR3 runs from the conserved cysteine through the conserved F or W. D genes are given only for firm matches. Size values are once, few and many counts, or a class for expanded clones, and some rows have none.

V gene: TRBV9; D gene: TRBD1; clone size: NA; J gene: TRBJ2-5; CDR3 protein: CASSVPRGTVHRLWRETQYF; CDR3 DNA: TGTGCCAGCAGCGTCCCTAGGGGGACAGTGCACCGTCTTTGGAGGGAGACCCAGTACTTC
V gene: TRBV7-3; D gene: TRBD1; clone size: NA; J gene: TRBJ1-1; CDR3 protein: CASSLLQGVLDTEAFF; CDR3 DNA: TGTGCCAGCAGCTTATTACAGGGGGTTCTGGACACTGAAGCTTTCTTT
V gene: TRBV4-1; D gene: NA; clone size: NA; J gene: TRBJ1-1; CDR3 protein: CASSQGRWGTEAFF; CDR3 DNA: TGCGCCAGCAGCCAGGGCCGGTGGGGGACTGAAGCTTTCTTT
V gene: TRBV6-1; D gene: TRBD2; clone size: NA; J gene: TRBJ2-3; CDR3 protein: CASSASRAGGADTQYF; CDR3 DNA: TGTGCCAGCAGTGCCTCTAGGGCGGGAGGAGCAGATACGCAGTATTTT
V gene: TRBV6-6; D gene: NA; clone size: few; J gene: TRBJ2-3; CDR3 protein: CASSYDERRTDTQYF; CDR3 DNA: TGTGCCAGCAGTTACGACGAGCGGCGCACAGATACGCAGTATTTT
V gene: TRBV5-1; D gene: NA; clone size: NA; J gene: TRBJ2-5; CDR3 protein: CASSLLQETQYF; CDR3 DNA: TGCGCCAGCAGCTTGCTTCAAGAGACCCAGTACTTC
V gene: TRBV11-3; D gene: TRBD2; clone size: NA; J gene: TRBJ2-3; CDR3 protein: CASSRLATTDTQYF; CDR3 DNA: TGTGCCAGCAGCCGACTAGCGACAACAGATACGCAGTATTTT
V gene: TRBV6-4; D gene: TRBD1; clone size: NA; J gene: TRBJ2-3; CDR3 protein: CASSLTGGHTDTQYF; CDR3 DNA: TGTGCCAGCAGCCTGACAGGGGGCCACACAGATACGCAGTATTTT
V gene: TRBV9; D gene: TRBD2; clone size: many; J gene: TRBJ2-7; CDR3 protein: CASSPGTSGYEQYF; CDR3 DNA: TGTGCCAGCAGCCCCGGGACTAGCGGGTACGAGCAGTACTTC
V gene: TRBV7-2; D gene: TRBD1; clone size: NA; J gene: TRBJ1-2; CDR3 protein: CASTHTGTGGYTF; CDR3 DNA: TGTGCCAGCACCCATACTGGGACAGGCGGCTACACCTTC
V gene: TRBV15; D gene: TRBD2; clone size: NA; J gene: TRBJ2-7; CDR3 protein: CATSRAREGHEQYF; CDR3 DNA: TGTGCCACCAGCAGAGCCCGGGAGGGCCACGAGCAGTACTTC
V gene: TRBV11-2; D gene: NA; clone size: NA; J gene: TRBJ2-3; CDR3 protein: CASSRALADTQYF; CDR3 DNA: TGTGCCAGCAGCAGAGCTTTAGCAGATACGCAGTATTTT
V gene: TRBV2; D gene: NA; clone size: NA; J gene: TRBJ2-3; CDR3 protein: CASRRSPSTDTQYF; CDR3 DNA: TGTGCCAGCAGGAGGAGTCCTAGCACAGATACGCAGTATTTT
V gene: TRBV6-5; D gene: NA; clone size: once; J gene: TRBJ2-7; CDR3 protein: CASSIRGGEQYF; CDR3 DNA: TGTGCCAGCAGTATTAGGGGTGGCGAGCAGTACTTC
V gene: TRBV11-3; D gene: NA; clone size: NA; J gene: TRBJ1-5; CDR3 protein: CASSRGSNQPQHF; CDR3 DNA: TGTGCCAGCAGTAGAGGTAGCAATCAGCCCCAGCATTTT
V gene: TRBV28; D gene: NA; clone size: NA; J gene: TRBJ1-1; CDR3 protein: CASSLPQLNTEAFF; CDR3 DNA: TGTGCCAGCAGTTTACCCCAGTTGAACACTGAAGCTTTCTTT
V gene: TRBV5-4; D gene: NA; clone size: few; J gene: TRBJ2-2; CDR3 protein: CASSPDGGFGGLFF; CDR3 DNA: TGTGCCAGCAGCCCCGACGGGGGCTTTGGCGGGCTGTTTTTT